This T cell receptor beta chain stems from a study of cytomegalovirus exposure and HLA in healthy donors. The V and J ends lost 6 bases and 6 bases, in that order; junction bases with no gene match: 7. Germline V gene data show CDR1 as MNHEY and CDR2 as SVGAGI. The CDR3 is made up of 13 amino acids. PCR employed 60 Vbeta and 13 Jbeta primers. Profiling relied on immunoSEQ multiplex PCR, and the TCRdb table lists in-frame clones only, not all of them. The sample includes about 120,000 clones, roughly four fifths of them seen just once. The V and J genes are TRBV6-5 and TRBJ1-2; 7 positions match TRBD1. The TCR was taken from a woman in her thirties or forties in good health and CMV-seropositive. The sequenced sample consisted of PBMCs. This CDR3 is CASRPTGFNGYTF. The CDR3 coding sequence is TGTGCCAGCAGGCCGACAGGGTTCAATGGCTACACCTTC.